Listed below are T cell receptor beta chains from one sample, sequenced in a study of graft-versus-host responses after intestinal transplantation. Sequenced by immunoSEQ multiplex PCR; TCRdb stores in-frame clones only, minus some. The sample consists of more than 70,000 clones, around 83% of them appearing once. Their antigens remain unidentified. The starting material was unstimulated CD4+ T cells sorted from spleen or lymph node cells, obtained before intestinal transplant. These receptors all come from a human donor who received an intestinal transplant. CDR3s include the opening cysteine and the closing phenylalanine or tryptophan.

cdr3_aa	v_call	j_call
CAIGRGGGTDTQYF	TRBV10-3	TRBJ2-3
CASSEGSSYEQYF	TRBV2	TRBJ2-7
CASSFGLAGVGELFF	TRBV5-4	TRBJ2-2
CASSVLGGGSGNTIYF	TRBV2	TRBJ1-3
CASSPSSGTQYF	TRBV7-9	TRBJ2-5
CASRRGTSGGLMYQETQYF	TRBV2	TRBJ2-5
CASRAPGTDTQYF	TRBV6-5	TRBJ2-3
CASSLGWRPQHF	TRBV5-1	TRBJ1-5
CASSLERSPYNEQFF	TRBV11-2	TRBJ2-1
CASSSPGQTNYGYTF	TRBV6-1	TRBJ1-2
CAWSSRGASSGNTIYF	TRBV30	TRBJ1-3
CASSPGNQETQYF	TRBV5-1	TRBJ2-5
CASSPLGTGMDEQYF	TRBV18	TRBJ2-7
CASSLARTSGGGYTQYF	TRBV5-4	TRBJ2-3
CASSRGSTAGLEQYF	TRBV7-2	TRBJ2-7
CASSLGIAAIGTGELFF	TRBV5-6	TRBJ2-2
CSVAPWGGTGELFF	TRBV29-1	TRBJ2-2
CASRFQVSYEQYF	TRBV2	.
CASSITSGRTDTQYF	TRBV19	TRBJ2-3
CASSEEGQAYTEAFF	TRBV2	TRBJ1-1